This T cell receptor (beta chain) was captured by sequencing in a study of neurological immune-mediated disorders. This clonotype was counted many times. The unsorted libraries were prepared from 2 million PBMCs (stored at -80 C). Each CDR3 protein is one row after TCRdb ran MiXCR on the 5' RACE reads. This table holds 25,000 to 35,000 distinct CDR3 sequences, approximately 1.5% found once. The specimen was PBMCs. The clonotype originates from a woman in her twenties or thirties with multiple sclerosis.

CDR3 DNA sequence: TGCAGCGTTGGGGGGTACGAGCAGTACTTC. It encodes CSVGGYEQYF. The rearrangement uses TRBV29-1 and TRBJ2-7; D is perhaps TRBD1 or TRBD2 (5 bases each). Trimming cost V 4 bases and J 4 bases, with 5 bases left between them. Germline lookup yields CDR1 SQVTM and CDR2 ANQGSEA. The CDR3 spans 10 residues.